This TCR beta chain was found in a study of CD8+CD57+ T cells in acquired aplastic anemia. Study details: Average DNA yield from sorted CD4+ and CD8+ cells was roughly 3 ug. The average read count for CD4+ cells in healthy donors was around 9.9 million.

On this clonotype: Its antigen remains unknown.

CDR3 and TCR beta VDJ profiling relied on genomic DNA as the template. MiXCR, applied by TCRdb to the reads, yields one record per CDR3 protein. Found here are more than 100,000 distinct CDR3 sequences, 48% of them singletons; the top ten hold 2.5%. General study points: Sharing between patients and controls was observed for roughly 29 CD8+ CDR3 sequences. Controls did not differ significantly from patients in CD8+ Simpson's diversity.

V lost 4 bases, J lost 8 bases, and 6 bases stayed unmatched. The CDR3 length is 13 residues. The V gene's germline CDR1 is LNHNV and CDR2 YYDKDF (reference sequence). This receptor was obtained from a human donor in good health, serving as a control. The chain has TRBV15 and TRBJ1-2; 8 nucleotides line up with TRBD1. The sequencing input was sorted CD4+, CD8+, or CD8+CD57+ T cells (not recorded which) from PBMCs. CDR3 amino acids: CATSKDRVVGYTF. The CDR3 region has the DNA TGTGCCACCAGCAAGGACAGGGTGGTGGGCTACACCTTC.